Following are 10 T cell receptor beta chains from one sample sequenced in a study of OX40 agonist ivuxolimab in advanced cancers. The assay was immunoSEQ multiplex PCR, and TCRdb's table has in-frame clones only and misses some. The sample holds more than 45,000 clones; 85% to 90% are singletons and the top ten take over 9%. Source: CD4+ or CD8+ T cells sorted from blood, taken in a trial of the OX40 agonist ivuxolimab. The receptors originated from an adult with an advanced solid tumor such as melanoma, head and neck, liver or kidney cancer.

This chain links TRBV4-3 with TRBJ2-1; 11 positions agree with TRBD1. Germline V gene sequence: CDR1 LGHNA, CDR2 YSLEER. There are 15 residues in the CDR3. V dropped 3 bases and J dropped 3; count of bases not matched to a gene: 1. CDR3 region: CASSQDRGLYNEQFF. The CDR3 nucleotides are TGCGCCAGCAGCCAGGACAGGGGGCTCTACAATGAGCAGTTCTTC.

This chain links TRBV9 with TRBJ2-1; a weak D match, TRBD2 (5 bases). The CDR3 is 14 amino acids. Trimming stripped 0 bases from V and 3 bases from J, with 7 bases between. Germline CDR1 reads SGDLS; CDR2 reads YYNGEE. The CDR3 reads CASSVERYYNEQFF. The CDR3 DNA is TGTGCCAGCAGCGTAGAGCGGTACTACAATGAGCAGTTCTTC.

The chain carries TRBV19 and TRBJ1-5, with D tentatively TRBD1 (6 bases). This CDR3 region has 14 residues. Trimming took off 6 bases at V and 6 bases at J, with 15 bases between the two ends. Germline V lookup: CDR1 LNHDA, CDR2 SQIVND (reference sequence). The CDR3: CASRPRGGLQPQHF. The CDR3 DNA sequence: TGTGCCAGTAGACCAAGGGGGGGTCTTCAGCCCCAGCATTTT.

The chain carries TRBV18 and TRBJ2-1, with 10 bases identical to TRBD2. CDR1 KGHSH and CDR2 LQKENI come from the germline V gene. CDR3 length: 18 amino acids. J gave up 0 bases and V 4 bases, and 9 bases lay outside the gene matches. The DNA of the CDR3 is TGTGCCAGCTCACTAACTTTAGCGGGGGGAAGCTCCTACAATGAGCAGTTCTTC. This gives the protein CASSLTLAGGSSYNEQFF.

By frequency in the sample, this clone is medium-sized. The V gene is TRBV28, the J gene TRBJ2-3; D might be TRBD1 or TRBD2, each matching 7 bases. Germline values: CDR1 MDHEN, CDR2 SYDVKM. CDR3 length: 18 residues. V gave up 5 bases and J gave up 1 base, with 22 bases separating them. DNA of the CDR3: TGTGCCAGCAGTCCTCAGGGGGGCGCGGGAGTTGGCACAGATACGCAGTATTTT. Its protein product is CASSPQGGAGVGTDTQYF.

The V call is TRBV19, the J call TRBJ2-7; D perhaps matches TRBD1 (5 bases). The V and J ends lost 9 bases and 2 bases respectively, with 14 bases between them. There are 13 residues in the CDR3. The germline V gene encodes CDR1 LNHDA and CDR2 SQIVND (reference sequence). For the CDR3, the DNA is TGTGCCAGCTGTCGGCAGGGCACCTACGAGCAGTACTTC. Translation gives CASCRQGTYEQYF.

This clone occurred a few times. CDR3 sequence: CASRDPRGHYGYTF. The CDR3 region has the DNA TGTGCCAGCAGGGACCCCAGGGGGCACTATGGCTACACCTTC. The genes are TRBV6-1 and TRBJ1-2; TRBD1 matches at 8 bases. The CDR3 totals 14 residues. Germline V lookup: CDR1 MNHNS, CDR2 SASEGT. The junction had 6 bases not matched to a gene; V was cut back by 6 bases and J by 3 bases.

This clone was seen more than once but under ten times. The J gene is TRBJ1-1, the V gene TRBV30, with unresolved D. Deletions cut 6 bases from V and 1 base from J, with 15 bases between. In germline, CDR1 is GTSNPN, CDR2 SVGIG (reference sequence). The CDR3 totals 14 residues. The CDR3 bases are TGTGCCTGCCTCCATGACGTACCGAACACTGAAGCTTTCTTT. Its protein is CACLHDVPNTEAFF. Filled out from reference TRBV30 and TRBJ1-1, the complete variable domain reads SQTIHQWPATLVQPVGSPLSLECTVEGTSNPNLYWYRQAAGRGLQLLFYSVGIGQISSEVPQNLSASRPQDRQFILSSKKLLLSDSGFYLCACLHDVPNTEAFFGQGTRLTVV.

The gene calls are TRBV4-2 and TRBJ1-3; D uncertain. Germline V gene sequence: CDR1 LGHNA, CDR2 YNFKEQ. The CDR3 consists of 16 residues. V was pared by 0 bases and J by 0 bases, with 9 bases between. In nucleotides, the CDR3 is TGTGCCAGCAGCCAAGAAACGCAAAACTCTGGAAACACCATATATTTT. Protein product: CASSQETQNSGNTIYF.

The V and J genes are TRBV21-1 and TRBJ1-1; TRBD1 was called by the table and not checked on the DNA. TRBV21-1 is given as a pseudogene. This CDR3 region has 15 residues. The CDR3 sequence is CASSKGRQEIPEAFF. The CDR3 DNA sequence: TGTGCCAGCAGCAAGGGGAGACAGGAAATCCCTGAAGCTTTCTTT.